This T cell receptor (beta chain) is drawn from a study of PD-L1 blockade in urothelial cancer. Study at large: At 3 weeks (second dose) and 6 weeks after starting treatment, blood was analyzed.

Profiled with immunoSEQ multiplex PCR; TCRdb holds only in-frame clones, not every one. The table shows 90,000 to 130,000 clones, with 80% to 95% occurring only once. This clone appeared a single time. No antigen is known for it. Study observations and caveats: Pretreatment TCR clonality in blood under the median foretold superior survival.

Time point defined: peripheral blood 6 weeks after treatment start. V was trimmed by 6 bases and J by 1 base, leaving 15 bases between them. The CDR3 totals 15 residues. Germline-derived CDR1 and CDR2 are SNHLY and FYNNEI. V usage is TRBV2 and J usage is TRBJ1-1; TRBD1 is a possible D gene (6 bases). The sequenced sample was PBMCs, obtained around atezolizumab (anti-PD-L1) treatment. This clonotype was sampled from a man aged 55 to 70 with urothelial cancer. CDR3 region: CASSGLGQRNTEAFF. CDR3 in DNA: TGTGCCAGCAGCGGACTTGGACAGCGGAACACTGAAGCTTTCTTT.